This T cell receptor beta chain originates from a study of T cell responses to AZD1222 COVID-19 vaccine. Turning to the study itself: Second doses were pooled across both intervals (about 4 or about 12 weeks). Study-wide results and limits: Sampled repertoires all dated from after the peak T cell response.

The repertoire was sequenced with immunoSEQ multiplex PCR; TCRdb's copy has only in-frame clones and lacks some. The sample has under 150,000 clones, less than 95% seen once. The CDR3 runs to 18 residues. Germline V gives CDR1 SEHNR, CDR2 FQNEAQ (reference sequence). V gave up 5 bases and J gave up 3 bases; unmatched junction bases: 9. Note on this clone: The antigen is undetermined.

V usage is TRBV7-9 and J usage is TRBJ2-2, with 13 bases fitting TRBD2. This specimen consisted of peripheral blood, obtained on day 0 of AZD1222 vaccination. The clonotype comes from an adult in good health. CDR3 nucleotide sequence: TGTGCCAGCAGCCCGCGACTAGCGGGAGGCTCTTACACCGGGGAGCTGTTTTTT. Encoded protein: CASSPRLAGGSYTGELFF.